These 21 T cell receptor beta chains originate from one sample sequenced in a study of T cells in Graves' hyperthyroidism and ophthalmopathy. RNA transcripts yielded amplified TCR beta CDR3 regions. The TCR CDR3 was amplified in a first-round RT-PCR using the HTBI primer set. TCRdb itself ran the multiplex PCR reads through MiXCR, one entry per CDR3 protein. The sample has 690,000 or so distinct CDR3 sequences; over 15% are singletons. Sequencing input: blood. All receptors derive from a woman in her fifties or sixties with Graves' hyperthyroidism that later progressed to Graves' ophthalmopathy.

Worth noting for this clonotype: This may come from a read error, since a much larger clone is one base off. This rearrangement joins TRBV11-2 to TRBJ2-5, with D possibly TRBD1 on 6 matching bases. Per germline, CDR1 SGHAT and CDR2 FQNNGV. The CDR3 totals 13 residues. CDR3 region: CVSTIGGQETQYF. The CDR3 nucleotides are TGTGTCAGCACCATAGGGGGCCAAGAGACCCAGTACTTC.

This clonotype was recorded at least ten times. The gene calls are TRBV11-1 and TRBJ2-5; TRBD2 agrees at 10 bases. The CDR3 is 17 residues long. The germline V gene encodes CDR1 SGHAT and CDR2 FQDESV (reference sequence). V dropped 5 bases and J dropped 1; count of bases not matched to a gene: 10. CDR3 in amino acids: CASSPLGLAKFQETQYF. CDR3 DNA sequence: TGTGCCAGCAGCCCCCTGGGACTAGCGAAATTCCAAGAGACCCAGTACTTC.

This clonotype came up many times. For the CDR3, the DNA is TGCGCCAGCAGCTTGGCGAGTTCCCCTGGCTACACCTTC. Translating it yields CASSLASSPGYTF. The chain carries TRBV5-1 and TRBJ1-2; D not resolved. This CDR3 has 13 residues. V was shortened by 0 bases and J by 7 bases, with 10 bases between the two germline ends. Germline V gives CDR1 SGHRS, CDR2 YFSETQ.

The table lists this clonotype with a count of one. V usage is TRBV29-1 and J usage is TRBJ2-1; D is unresolved. Germline CDR1 reads SQVTM; CDR2 reads ANQGSEA. The germline V and J ends were trimmed by 0 bases and 3 bases, with 12 bases remaining between them. The CDR3 length is 15 residues. CDR3 sequence: CSVEDLWDDYNEQFF. The CDR3 coding sequence is TGCAGCGTTGAAGATCTTTGGGATGACTACAATGAGCAGTTCTTC.

The J gene is TRBJ2-5, the V gene TRBV12-3 or TRBV12-4; 10 bases agree with TRBD1. V lost 5 bases, J lost 11 bases, and 14 bases stayed unmatched. The CDR3 sequence is 15 residues long. This chain's CDR3 is CASSQHKTGGLAQYF. The CDR3, as DNA: TGTGCCAGCAGTCAACACAAGACAGGGGGCTTGGCTCAGTACTTC.

This clonotype was counted a few times. The genes are TRBV6-1 and TRBJ1-1; D not certain. The CDR3 has 15 amino acids. The germline V gene encodes CDR1 MNHNS and CDR2 SASEGT. The V gene lost 5 bases and the J gene lost 0 bases, with 13 bases spanning the gap. CDR3 sequence (DNA): TGTGCCAGCAGTCCCGGGAGCCCCATGAACACTGAAGCTTTCTTT. Protein: CASSPGSPMNTEAFF.

This clonotype was observed a handful of times. The CDR3, as DNA: TGTGCCAGCAGTATCGGCCCTCATCAGCCCCAGCATTTT. Translated, it gives CASSIGPHQPQHF. V usage is TRBV6-1 and J usage is TRBJ1-5; D is ambiguous. V gave up 5 bases and J gave up 5 bases, with 10 bases separating them. Germline CDR1 MNHNS, CDR2 SASEGT. The CDR3 covers 13 residues.

A note on this clonotype: A much larger clone lies a single base off, so this may be a read error. CDR3 loop: CACLSICGGYEQYF. The CDR3 nucleotides are TGTGCCTGCCTATCAATTTGCGGGGGGTACGAGCAGTACTTC. The chain uses TRBV30 and TRBJ2-7, with TRBD2 matching 8 bases. The CDR3 sequence is 14 residues long. V shed 6 bases and J 4 bases; nucleotides not matched to a gene: 11. Germline CDR1 is GTSNPN and CDR2 is SVGIG (reference sequence).

This clonotype was detected many times. This chain uses TRBV5-1 with TRBJ2-1; D remains ambiguous. The CDR3 is made up of 15 amino acids. V was shortened by 0 bases and J by 8 bases, with 15 bases between the two germline ends. Germline V gives CDR1 SGHRS, CDR2 YFSETQ. For the CDR3, the DNA is TGCGCCAGCAGCTTGGAAAGGGTGGGTTGGGATGAGCAGTTCTTC. It translates to CASSLERVGWDEQFF.

The V gene is TRBV5-4, the J gene TRBJ2-2; either TRBD1 or TRBD2 may fit D (5 bases each). Germline assignment: CDR1 SGHNT and CDR2 YYREEE (reference sequence). Trimming removed 4 bases from V and 4 bases from J, with 14 bases in between. The CDR3 is 15 residues long. The CDR3 is CASSPPGRSTGELFF. CDR3 nucleotides: TGTGCCAGCAGCCCCCCGGGACGTTCCACCGGGGAGCTGTTTTTT.

At least ten counts were recorded for this clonotype. This CDR3 is CSARVGGQGYGYTF. CDR3 coding DNA: TGCAGTGCTAGAGTTGGGGGACAGGGGTATGGCTACACCTTC. The chain has TRBV20-1 and TRBJ1-2; TRBD1 matches at 10 bases. The CDR3 is 14 amino acids. Germline V gene sequence: CDR1 DFQATT, CDR2 SNEGSKA (reference sequence). V gave up 1 base and J gave up 5 bases; unmatched junction bases: 4.

V gene TRBV9 combines with J gene TRBJ2-5; TRBD2 agrees at 7 bases. The CDR3 length is 15 residues. The J segment lost 3 bases and the V segment lost 2 bases, leaving 7 bases of the junction unmatched. CDR1 and CDR2 from the germline V gene are SGDLS and YYNGEE. CDR3 protein: CASSVLGLLEETQYF. The CDR3 DNA reads as TGTGCCAGCAGCGTCCTGGGACTACTAGAAGAGACCCAGTACTTC.

This clonotype was seen a handful of times. The rearrangement uses TRBV6-2 or TRBV6-3 and TRBJ1-3, with D hard to call. The V end was cut by 3 bases, the J end by 0 bases, with 9 bases between. Germline loops: CDR1 MNHEY, CDR2 SVGEGT. This CDR3 is 15 amino acids long. CDR3: CASSYSDNSGNTIYF. The CDR3 DNA sequence: TGTGCCAGCAGTTATTCCGACAACTCTGGAAACACCATATATTTT.

This clonotype was detected ten times or more. The V and J genes are TRBV7-6 and TRBJ2-6; the D is unclear. This CDR3 spans 15 amino acids. Trimming removed 0 bases at V and 0 bases at J, with 3 bases between. Germline CDR1 SGHVS, CDR2 FNYEAQ. The CDR3 nucleotides are TGTGCCAGCAGCTTAGCCCTCTCTGGGGCCAACGTCCTGACTTTC. Amino acids: CASSLALSGANVLTF.

This clonotype was picked up many times. The chain joins TRBV2 to TRBJ1-2; 8 bases map to TRBD1. Germline trimming cut 9 bases from V and 4 bases from J; bases unmatched to any gene: 7. Germline lookup yields CDR1 SNHLY and CDR2 FYNNEI. This CDR3 spans 13 amino acids. CDR3 DNA sequence: TGTGCCAGGCCGACAGGGGTTGCCTATGGCTACACCTTC. Encoded protein: CARPTGVAYGYTF.

This clonotype has ten or more counts. V is TRBV5-1 and J is TRBJ1-1; TRBD1 matches 8 bases. V was clipped by 0 bases and J by 1 base; unmatched bases: 11. The germline CDR1 and CDR2 sequences are SGHRS and YFSETQ. The CDR3 runs to 18 residues. This CDR3 reads CASSLAGGASIKNTEAFF. Written as DNA, the CDR3 is TGCGCCAGCAGCTTGGCAGGGGGCGCGAGTATTAAGAACACTGAAGCTTTCTTT.

The V and J genes are TRBV4-1 and TRBJ2-5, with 9 nucleotides matching TRBD2. V lost 2 bases, J lost 5 bases, and 3 bases stayed unmatched. Germline V CDR1 and CDR2: MGHRA, YSYEKL. This CDR3 has 14 residues. CDR3 bases: TGCGCCAGCAGCCAAACCGGACTAGCGGAGACCCAGTACTTC. Translated, it gives CASSQTGLAETQYF.

The table lists this clonotype with a few counts. This chain uses TRBV20-1 with TRBJ2-1; no reliable D call. Germline V gene lookup returns CDR1 DFQATT and CDR2 SNEGSKA (reference sequence). Trimming cost V 6 bases and J 0 bases, with 15 bases left between them. The CDR3 covers 15 residues. The CDR3 here is CSAPEVPGSYNEQFF. In DNA, the CDR3 is TGCAGTGCCCCCGAGGTCCCAGGCTCCTACAATGAGCAGTTCTTC.

This chain uses TRBV27 with TRBJ2-7, with D perhaps matching TRBD1 (6 bases). This CDR3 is built from 14 residues. V was pared by 0 bases and J by 3 bases, with 9 bases between. The germline gives CDR1 MNHEY, CDR2 SMNVEV (reference sequence). CDR3 amino acids: CASSLSTGHYEQYF. CDR3 nucleotide sequence: TGTGCCAGCAGTTTATCTACAGGGCACTACGAGCAGTACTTC.

This clonotype was found many times. The chain employs TRBV12-3 or TRBV12-4 and TRBJ1-1, with unresolved D. Trimming removed 3 bases from V and 6 bases from J, with 14 bases in between. The length of the CDR3 is 14 residues. CDR3 amino acids: CASSFSGGGPEAFF. CDR3 coding DNA: TGTGCCAGCAGTTTCTCGGGAGGAGGGCCTGAAGCTTTCTTT.

This clonotype was picked up many times. The chain has TRBV7-2 and TRBJ2-1; D possibly corresponds to TRBD1 (6 bases). V was cut by 10 bases and J by 0 bases, with 13 bases left in between. CDR3 size: 14 residues. Germline V gene data show CDR1 as SGHTA and CDR2 as FQGNSA. CDR3 in amino acids: CATRGQNSYNEQFF. CDR3 sequence (DNA): TGTGCCACCCGGGGACAAAACTCCTACAATGAGCAGTTCTTC.